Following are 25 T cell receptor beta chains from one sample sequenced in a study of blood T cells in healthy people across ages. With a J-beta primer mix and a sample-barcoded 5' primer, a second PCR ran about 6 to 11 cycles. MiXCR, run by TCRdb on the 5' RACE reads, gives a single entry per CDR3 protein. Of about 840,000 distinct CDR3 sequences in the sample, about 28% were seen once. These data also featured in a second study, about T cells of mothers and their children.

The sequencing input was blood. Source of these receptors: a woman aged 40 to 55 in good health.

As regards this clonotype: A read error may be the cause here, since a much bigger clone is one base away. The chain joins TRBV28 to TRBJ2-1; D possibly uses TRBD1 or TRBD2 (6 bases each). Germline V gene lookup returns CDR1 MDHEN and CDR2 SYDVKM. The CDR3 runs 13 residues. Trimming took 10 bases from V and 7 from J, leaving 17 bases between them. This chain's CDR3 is CANSSTGRNEQFF. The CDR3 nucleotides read TGTGCCAACAGCAGCACAGGGAGGAATGAGCAGTTCTTC.

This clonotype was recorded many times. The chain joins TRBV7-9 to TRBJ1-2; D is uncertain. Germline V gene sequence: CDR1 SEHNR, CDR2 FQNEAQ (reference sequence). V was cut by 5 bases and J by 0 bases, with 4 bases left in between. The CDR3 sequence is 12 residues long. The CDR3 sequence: CASSPSNYGYTF. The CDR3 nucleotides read TGTGCCAGCAGCCCCTCTAACTATGGCTACACCTTC.

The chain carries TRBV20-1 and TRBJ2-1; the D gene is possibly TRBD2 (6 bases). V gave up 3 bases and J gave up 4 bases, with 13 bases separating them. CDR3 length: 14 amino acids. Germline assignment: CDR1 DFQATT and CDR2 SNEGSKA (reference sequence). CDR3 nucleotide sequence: TGCAGTGCTAGTGACGGGGGTGCTTACAATGAGCAGTTCTTC. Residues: CSASDGGAYNEQFF.

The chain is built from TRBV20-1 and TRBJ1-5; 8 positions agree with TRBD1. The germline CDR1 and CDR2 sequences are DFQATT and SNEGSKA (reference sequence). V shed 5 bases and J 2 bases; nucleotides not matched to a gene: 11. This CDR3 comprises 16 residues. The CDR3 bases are TGCAGTGCTGGGGTTCAGGGGGCGCCGCGCAATCAGCCCCAGCATTTT. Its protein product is CSAGVQGAPRNQPQHF.

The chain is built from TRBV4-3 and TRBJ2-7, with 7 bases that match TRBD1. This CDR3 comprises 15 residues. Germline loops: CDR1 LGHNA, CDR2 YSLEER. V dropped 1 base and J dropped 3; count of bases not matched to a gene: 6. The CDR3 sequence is CASSQGAGGGYEQYF. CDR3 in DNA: TGCGCCAGCAGCCAAGGGGCAGGGGGTGGCTACGAGCAGTACTTC.

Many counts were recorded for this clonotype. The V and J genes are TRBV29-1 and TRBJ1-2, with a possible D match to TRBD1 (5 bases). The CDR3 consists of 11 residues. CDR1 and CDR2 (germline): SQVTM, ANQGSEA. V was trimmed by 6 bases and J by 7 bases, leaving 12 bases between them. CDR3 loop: CSVNPGGGYTF. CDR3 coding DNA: TGCAGCGTCAACCCGGGGGGTGGCTACACCTTC.

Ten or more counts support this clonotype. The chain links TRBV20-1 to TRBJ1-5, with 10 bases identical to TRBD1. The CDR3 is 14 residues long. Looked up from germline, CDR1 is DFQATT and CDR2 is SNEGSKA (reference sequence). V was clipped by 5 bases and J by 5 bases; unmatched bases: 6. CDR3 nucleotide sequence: TGCAGTGCTGTTGGGGACAGGGGTCATCAGCCCCAGCATTTT. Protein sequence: CSAVGDRGHQPQHF.

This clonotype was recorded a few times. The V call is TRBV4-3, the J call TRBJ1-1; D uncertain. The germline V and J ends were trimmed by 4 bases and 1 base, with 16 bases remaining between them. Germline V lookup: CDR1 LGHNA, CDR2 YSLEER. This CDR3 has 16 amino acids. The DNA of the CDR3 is TGCGCCAGCAGCCCCCGGGTGGACGGCGCGAACACTGAAGCTTTCTTT. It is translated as CASSPRVDGANTEAFF.

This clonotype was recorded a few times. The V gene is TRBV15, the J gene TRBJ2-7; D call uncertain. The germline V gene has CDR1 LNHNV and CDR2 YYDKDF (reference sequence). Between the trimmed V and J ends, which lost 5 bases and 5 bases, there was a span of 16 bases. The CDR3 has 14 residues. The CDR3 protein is CATSLITASDEQYF. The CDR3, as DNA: TGTGCCACCAGCCTTATCACAGCGTCGGACGAGCAGTACTTC.

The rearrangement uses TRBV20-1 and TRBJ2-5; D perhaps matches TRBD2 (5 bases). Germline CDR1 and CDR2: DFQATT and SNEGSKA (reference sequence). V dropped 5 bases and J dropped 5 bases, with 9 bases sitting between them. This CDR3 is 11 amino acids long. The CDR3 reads CSAGRRETQYF. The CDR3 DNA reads TGCAGTGCTGGGAGACGGGAGACCCAGTACTTC.

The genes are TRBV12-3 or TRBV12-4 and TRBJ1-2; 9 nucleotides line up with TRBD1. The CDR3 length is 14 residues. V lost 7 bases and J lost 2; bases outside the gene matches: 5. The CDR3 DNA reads TGTGCCAGCACTATCGGGACAGGGAACTATGGCTACACCTTC. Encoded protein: CASTIGTGNYGYTF.

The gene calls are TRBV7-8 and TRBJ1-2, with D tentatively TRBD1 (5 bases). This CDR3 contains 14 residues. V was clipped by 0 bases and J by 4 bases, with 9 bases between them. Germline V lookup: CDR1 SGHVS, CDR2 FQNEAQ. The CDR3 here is CASSLARDAYGYTF. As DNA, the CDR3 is TGTGCCAGCAGCTTAGCCAGGGATGCCTATGGCTACACCTTC.

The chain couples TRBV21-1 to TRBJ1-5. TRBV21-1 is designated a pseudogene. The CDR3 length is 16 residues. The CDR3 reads CASSKHIWVCNQPQHF. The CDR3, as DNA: TGTGCCAGCAGCAAACATATCTGGGTTTGCAATCAGCCCCAGCATTTT.

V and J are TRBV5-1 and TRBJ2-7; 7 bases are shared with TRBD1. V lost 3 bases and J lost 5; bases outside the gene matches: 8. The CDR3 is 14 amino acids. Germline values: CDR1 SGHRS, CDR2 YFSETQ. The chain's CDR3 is CASSSPRTGDEQYF. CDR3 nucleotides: TGCGCCAGCAGCTCTCCACGAACAGGGGACGAGCAGTACTTC.

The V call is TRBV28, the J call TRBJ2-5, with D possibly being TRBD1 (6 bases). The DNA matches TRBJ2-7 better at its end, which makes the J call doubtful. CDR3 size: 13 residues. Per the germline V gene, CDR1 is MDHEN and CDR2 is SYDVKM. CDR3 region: CASSKGHTYEQYF. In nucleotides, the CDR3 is TGTGCCAGCAGCAAGGGACACACGTACGAGCAGTACTTC.

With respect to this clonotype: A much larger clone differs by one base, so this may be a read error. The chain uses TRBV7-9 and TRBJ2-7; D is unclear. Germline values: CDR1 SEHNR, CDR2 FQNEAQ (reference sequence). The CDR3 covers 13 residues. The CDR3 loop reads CAGSPPVSYEQYF. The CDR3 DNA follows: TGTGCCGGCAGCCCCCCTGTCTCCTACGAGCAGTACTTC.

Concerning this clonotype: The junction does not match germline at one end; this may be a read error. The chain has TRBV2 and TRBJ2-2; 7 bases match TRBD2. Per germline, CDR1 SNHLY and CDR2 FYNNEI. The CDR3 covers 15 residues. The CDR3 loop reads CASREAGSNTGELFF. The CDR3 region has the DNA TGTGCCAGCAGGGAAGCGGGAAGTAACACCGGGGAGCTGTTTTTT.

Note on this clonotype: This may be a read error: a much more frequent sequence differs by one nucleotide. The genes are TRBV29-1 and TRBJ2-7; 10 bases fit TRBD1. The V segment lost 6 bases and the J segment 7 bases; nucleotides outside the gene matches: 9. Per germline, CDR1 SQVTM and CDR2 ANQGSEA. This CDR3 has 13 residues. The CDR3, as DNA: TGCAGCGTCCAACAGGACAGGGGGGGTGAGCAGTACTTC. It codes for CSVQQDRGGEQYF.

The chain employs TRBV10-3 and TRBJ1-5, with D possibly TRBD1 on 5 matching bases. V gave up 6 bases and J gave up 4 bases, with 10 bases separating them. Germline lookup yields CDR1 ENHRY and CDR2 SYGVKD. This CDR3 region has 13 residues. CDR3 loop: CAIRGRENQPQHF. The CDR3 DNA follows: TGTGCCATCAGGGGCAGGGAGAATCAGCCCCAGCATTTT.

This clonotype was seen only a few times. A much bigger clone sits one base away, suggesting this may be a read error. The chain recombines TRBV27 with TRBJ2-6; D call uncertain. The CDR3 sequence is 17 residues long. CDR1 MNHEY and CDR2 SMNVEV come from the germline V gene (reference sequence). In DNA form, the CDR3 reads TGTGCCAGCAGTTTATCCACACCGAACTCTAGGGCCAACGTCCTGACTTTC. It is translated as CASSLSTPNSRANVLTF.

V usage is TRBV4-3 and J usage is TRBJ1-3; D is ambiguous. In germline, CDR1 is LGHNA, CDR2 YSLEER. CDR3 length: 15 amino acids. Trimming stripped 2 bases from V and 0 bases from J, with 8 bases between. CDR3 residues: CASSQSSNSGNTIYF. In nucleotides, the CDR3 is TGCGCCAGCAGCCAAAGTAGCAACTCTGGAAACACCATATATTTT.

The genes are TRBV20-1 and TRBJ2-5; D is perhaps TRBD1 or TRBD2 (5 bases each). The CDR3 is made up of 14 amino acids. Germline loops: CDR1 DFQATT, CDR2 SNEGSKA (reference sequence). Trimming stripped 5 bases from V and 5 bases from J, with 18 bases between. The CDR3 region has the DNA TGCAGTGCTGGAATCGGGACCATTCGGGAGACCCAGTACTTC. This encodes CSAGIGTIRETQYF.

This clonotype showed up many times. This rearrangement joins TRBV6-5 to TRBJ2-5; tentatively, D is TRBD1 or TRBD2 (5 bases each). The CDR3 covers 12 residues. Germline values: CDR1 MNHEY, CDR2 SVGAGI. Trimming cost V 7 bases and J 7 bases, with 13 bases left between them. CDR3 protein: CASTGDLGTQYF. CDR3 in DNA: TGTGCCAGCACTGGGGACCTCGGGACCCAGTACTTC.

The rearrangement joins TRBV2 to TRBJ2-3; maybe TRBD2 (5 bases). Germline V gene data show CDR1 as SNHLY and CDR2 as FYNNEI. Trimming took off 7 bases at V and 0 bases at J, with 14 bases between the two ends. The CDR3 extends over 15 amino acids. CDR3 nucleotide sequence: TGTGCCAGCACAGGAGCGGACCCTAGCACAGATACGCAGTATTTT. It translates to CASTGADPSTDTQYF.

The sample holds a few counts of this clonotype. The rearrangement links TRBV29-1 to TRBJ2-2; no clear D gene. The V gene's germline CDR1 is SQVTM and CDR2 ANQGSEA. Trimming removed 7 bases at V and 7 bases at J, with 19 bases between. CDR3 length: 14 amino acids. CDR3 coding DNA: TGCAGCGCAGGTTACAGCGAGTTAGACGGGGAGCTGTTTTTT. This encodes CSAGYSELDGELFF.